The rows below give T cell receptor beta chains drawn from one sample of a study of blood T cell repertoires in COVID-19. Sequencing was performed with immunoSEQ multiplex PCR; in TCRdb, only in-frame clones are kept and a portion is missing. This table has approximately 130,000 clones, around four fifths appearing once. The specimen was peripheral blood. The receptors shown here come from a human donor in a cohort sampled during active COVID-19. Each CDR3 is given with its conserved first and last residue. The D gene is left open where the match is weak. The size entry is marked missing in some rows and otherwise reads once, few, many or a size class.

CDR3nt,CDR3aa,j_gene,len,v_gene,abundance,d_gene
TGTGCCAGCAGCGTAGCGGGCAGGGAAATACTTGGAAACACCATATATTTT,CASSVAGREILGNTIYF,TRBJ1-3,17,TRBV9,-,-
TGCAGTGCCAGCGACGGCTCAGTTATCCACTTT,CSASDGSVIHF,TRBJ1-6,11,TRBV20-1,-,-
TGTGCCAGCAGCTTACTTGTCGGGGGGCTAGTAGGAGATACGCAGTATTTT,CASSLLVGGLVGDTQYF,TRBJ2-3,17,TRBV7-9,-,-
TGTGCCAGCCCAAACGGGGGGGCCGCAGATACGCAGTATTTT,CASPNGGAADTQYF,TRBJ2-3,14,TRBV6-5,-,TRBD2
TGTGCCAGCAGCCGGGAGTTGAACACTGAAGCTTTCTTT,CASSRELNTEAFF,TRBJ1-1,13,TRBV5-8,few,-
TGTGCCAGCAGCTTATCTCCCCGAGGCACTGAAGCTTTCTTT,CASSLSPRGTEAFF,TRBJ1-1,14,TRBV11-1,-,-
TGTGCCAGCAGTTACTCGACAGGGGGCATCTCCTACGAGCAGTACTTC,CASSYSTGGISYEQYF,TRBJ2-7,16,TRBV6-5,-,TRBD1
TGTGCCAGCAGCTTGTTGAGGACAGGGGGGACCGGGGAGCTGTTTTTT,CASSLLRTGGTGELFF,TRBJ2-2,16,TRBV5-6,-,TRBD1
TGTGCCAGCCTACCGCGGGGGAACACTGAAGCTTTCTTT,CASLPRGNTEAFF,TRBJ1-1,13,TRBV6-6,-,-
TGTGCCAGCAGCGGAGACAGGGGGCTCACGTTCTCCTACGAGCAGTACTTC,CASSGDRGLTFSYEQYF,TRBJ2-7,17,TRBV21-1,-,-
TGTGCCAGCAGCGTAGGGGTAGCTGGGACAGCGAACACTGAAGCTTTCTTT,CASSVGVAGTANTEAFF,TRBJ1-1,17,TRBV9,-,TRBD1
TGTGCCAGCAGCTCGAGCGGGGGTGCGCAGTACTTC,CASSSSGGAQYF,TRBJ2-7,12,TRBV3-1/TRBV3-2,once,TRBD2
TGTGCCAGCTCACCTGGCTTACAAGAGACCCAGTACTTC,CASSPGLQETQYF,TRBJ2-5,13,TRBV18,-,-
TGTGCCAGCAGCCCCCCAGGAACAGGGCTAAGGGGAAACACCATATATTTT,CASSPPGTGLRGNTIYF,TRBJ1-3,17,TRBV3-1/TRBV3-2,-,-
TGTGCCAGCAGCGTAGTGGCTAGCGGGGGGGCCAATATCGCAGATACGCAGTATTTT,CASSVVASGGANIADTQYF,TRBJ2-3,19,TRBV9,-,TRBD2
TGTGCCACCCGGGACAGATCCTACGAGCAGTACTTC,CATRDRSYEQYF,TRBJ2-7,12,TRBV27,once,TRBD1
TGTGCCAGCTCCCAGGGCAATTCACCCCTCCACTTT,CASSQGNSPLHF,TRBJ1-6,12,TRBV12-3/TRBV12-4,-,-
TGTGCCAGCAGCCAAGATGTAGCGGTGTCCTACGAGCAGTACTTC,CASSQDVAVSYEQYF,TRBJ2-7,15,TRBV3-1/TRBV3-2,-,-
TGTGCCTGGAGCCGGGGGTGGGAAGCTTTCTTT,CAWSRGWEAFF,TRBJ1-1,11,TRBV30,-,-
TGTGCCAGCAGCTTAGGCGGGAAGGTGGGAGCTTTCTTT,CASSLGGKVGAFF,TRBJ1-1,13,TRBV11-2,-,-
TGTGCCAGTAGGGTCAGGGGGAACTCTGGCTACACCTTC,CASRVRGNSGYTF,TRBJ1-2,13,TRBV19,once,TRBD1